This T cell receptor (beta chain) is drawn from a study of Graves' ophthalmopathy and Graves' hyperthyroidism. CDR1 and CDR2 from the germline V gene are SGDLS and YYNGEE. This CDR3 comprises 14 residues. The authors amplified TCR beta CDR3 regions, and they did so from RNA transcripts for repertoire sequencing. RT-PCR in the first round used HTBI primers; a second-round multiplex PCR followed. TCRdb re-analysed the multiplex PCR reads in MiXCR, keeping a single row per CDR3 protein. Of about 480,000 distinct CDR3 sequences detected, 13% to 15% appear once; the ten largest clones hold 8% to 10%. This clonotype was recorded a few times. A junction boundary mismatches the germline segment, possibly from a read error.

This receptor was identified in a woman younger than 45 with Graves' ophthalmopathy. Source material: blood. The rearrangement joins TRBV9 to TRBJ2-2; TRBD2 might be the D (6 bases). DNA of the CDR3: TGTGCCAGCAGCGTAGGCCCGGACACCGGGGGGCTGTTTTTT. This sequence encodes CASSVGPDTGGLFF.